Presented here are 23 T cell receptor beta chains from one specimen sequenced in a study of cytomegalovirus exposure and HLA in healthy donors. Amplification used 60 Vbeta primers and 13 Jbeta primers. TCRdb's copy holds only in-frame clones and misses some; the assay was immunoSEQ multiplex PCR. The sample includes 150,000 to 200,000 clones, around 80% of them seen just once. The sample taken for sequencing was PBMCs. The receptors stem from a woman in her thirties or forties in good health and CMV-seronegative.

The chain uses TRBV6-5 and TRBJ1-2; 11 bases are a match to TRBD1. CDR3 length equals 14 residues. V dropped 6 bases and J dropped 7; count of bases not matched to a gene: 7. Germline-derived CDR1 and CDR2 are MNHEY and SVGAGI. CDR3 nucleotide sequence: TGTGCCAGCAGGGTTGGACAGGGGGCGGTTGGCTACACCTTC. Translating gives CASRVGQGAVGYTF.

The CDR3 nucleotides are TGTGCCAGCAGCGTATTACCTAGCGGGACTTCGGACGAGCAGTACTTC. Protein sequence: CASSVLPSGTSDEQYF. The chain combines TRBV7-2 with TRBJ2-7, with 9 positions matching TRBD2. The CDR3 totals 16 residues. Unmatched junction bases numbered 13, after V lost 5 bases and J lost 5 bases. Germline V gives CDR1 SGHTA, CDR2 FQGNSA.

This clone has more than one count but fewer than ten. The gene calls are TRBV5-3 and TRBJ2-2; TRBD2 aligns across 13 bases. TRBV5-3 has ORF status, its function being uncertain. The length of the CDR3 is 16 residues. After removal of 7 bases from V and 3 bases from J, the junction contained 6 bases not matched to a gene. CDR3 DNA sequence: TGTGCCAGATGGACTAGCGGGAGTCGAGACACCGGGGAGCTGTTTTTT. Protein sequence: CARWTSGSRDTGELFF.

V usage is TRBV13 and J usage is TRBJ1-2; 9 bases match TRBD1. V lost 5 bases, J lost 3 bases, and 10 bases stayed unmatched. CDR1 is PRHDT, CDR2 FYEKMQ, per germline (reference sequence). CDR3 length equals 16 residues. The DNA of the CDR3 is TGTGCCAGCAGCCCCCTTCAGACAGGGGGTGACTATGGCTACACCTTC. It is translated as CASSPLQTGGDYGYTF.

The V call is TRBV5-1, the J call TRBJ1-4, with 9 bases identical to TRBD1. Germline V CDR1 and CDR2: SGHRS, YFSETQ. V shed 3 bases, J shed 2 bases, and the junction held 2 bases outside the gene matches. This CDR3 region has 15 residues. The CDR3 DNA reads TGCGCCAGCAGCTGGACAGGGGTGACTAATGAAAAACTGTTTTTT. Protein product: CASSWTGVTNEKLFF.

V and J are TRBV10-3 and TRBJ2-7; 8 nucleotides line up with TRBD1. The ends lost 5 bases at V and 5 bases at J; junction bases unmatched: 5. Germline lookup yields CDR1 ENHRY and CDR2 SYGVKD. This CDR3 comprises 13 residues. Here the CDR3 DNA reads TGTGCCATCAGTATGGACAGGGATGACGAGCAGTACTTC. Its translation is CAISMDRDDEQYF.

Note on this clone: One end of the junction does not line up with germline, which may come from a read error. Other nucleotide sequences from this sample produce the same CDR3. The chain joins TRBV10-3 to TRBJ2-1, with 8 nucleotides matching TRBD2. In germline, CDR1 is ENHRY, CDR2 SYGVKD. This CDR3 region has 12 residues. The CDR3 here is CAIGGRLNEQFF. For the CDR3, the DNA is TGCGCCATCGGCGGGAGGTTGAATGAGCAGTTCTTC.

In its sample, this clone was seen once. The J gene is TRBJ1-5, the V gene TRBV30; 7 bases agree with TRBD1. From germline, CDR1 is GTSNPN and CDR2 SVGIG (reference sequence). V shed 1 base and J 6 bases; nucleotides not matched to a gene: 3. The CDR3 consists of 13 residues. This chain's CDR3 is CAWSGGGTQPQHF. The CDR3 DNA sequence: TGTGCCTGGAGTGGAGGGGGCACTCAGCCCCAGCATTTT.

The chain joins TRBV13 to TRBJ2-1; TRBD2 matches 9 bases. This CDR3 is 19 amino acids long. Looked up from germline, CDR1 is PRHDT and CDR2 is FYEKMQ (reference sequence). V shed 1 base, J shed 6 bases, and the junction held 16 bases outside the gene matches. The CDR3 DNA reads as TGTGCCAGCAGCTTAGCGCCCCCTGTAGCGGGAGAAGTGGTCAATGAGCAGTTCTTC. This codes for CASSLAPPVAGEVVNEQFF.

This sequence joins TRBV9 and TRBJ1-5; 12 nucleotides align to TRBD1. J lost 5 bases, V lost 2 bases, and 2 bases had no gene match. CDR3 size: 15 residues. CDR1 is SGDLS, CDR2 YYNGEE, per germline. The CDR3 spells CASSVGQGAHQPQHF. The CDR3 coding sequence is TGTGCCAGCAGCGTGGGACAGGGGGCCCATCAGCCCCAGCATTTT. Filled out from reference TRBV9 and TRBJ1-5, the complete variable domain reads DSGVTQTPKHLITATGQRVTLRCSPRSGDLSVYWYQQSLDQGLQFLIQYYNGEERAKGNILERFSAQQFPDLHSELNLSSLELGDSALYFCASSVGQGAHQPQHFGDGTRLSIL.

This chain joins TRBV6-1 and TRBJ1-2, with 7 bases that match TRBD1. CDR3 size: 15 residues. Germline V gene lookup returns CDR1 MNHNS and CDR2 SASEGT. V gave up 5 bases and J gave up 4 bases; unmatched junction bases: 10. CDR3 coding DNA: TGTGCCAGCAGTAAACGACCGGGACAGCTCTATGGCTACACCTTC. Protein: CASSKRPGQLYGYTF.

The rearrangement links TRBV28 to TRBJ1-2, with 7 bases identical to TRBD1. From germline, CDR1 is MDHEN and CDR2 SYDVKM. The CDR3 consists of 14 residues. V trimming: 3 bases; J trimming: 4 bases; junction bases outside the gene matches: 5. The CDR3 sequence is CASSFDRDPYGYTF. The CDR3, as DNA: TGTGCCAGCAGTTTCGACAGGGACCCCTATGGCTACACCTTC.

A note on this clone: This same CDR3 is encoded by further DNA sequences in the sample. J is TRBJ2-1 and V is TRBV7-2; a weak D match, TRBD2 (5 bases). V was pared by 1 base and J by 9 bases, with 19 bases between. Per the germline V gene, CDR1 is SGHTA and CDR2 is FQGNSA. This CDR3 contains 16 residues. The CDR3 DNA sequence: TGTGCCAGCAGCTTAGTTCGTGATAGCGCCAATGGTGAGCAGTTCTTC. Its protein product is CASSLVRDSANGEQFF. Together with reference TRBV7-2 and TRBJ2-1, the CDR3 gives the full variable domain: GAGVSQSPSNKVTEKGKDVELRCDPISGHTALYWYRQSLGQGLEFLIYFQGNSAPDKSGLPSDRFSAERTGGSVSTLTIQRTQQEDSAVYLCASSLVRDSANGEQFFGPGTRLTVL.

The chain employs TRBV19 and TRBJ2-7; 13 bases agree with TRBD2. CDR3 length equals 17 residues. Germline loops: CDR1 LNHDA, CDR2 SQIVND (reference sequence). The J segment lost 2 bases and the V segment lost 4 bases, leaving 8 bases of the junction unmatched. Here the CDR3 DNA reads TGTGCCAGTAGTACCCGGACTAGCGGGAGTAGGCCCTACGAGCAGTACTTC. This codes for CASSTRTSGSRPYEQYF. Supplemented by reference TRBV19 and TRBJ2-7, the full variable domain reads DGGITQSPKYLFRKEGQNVTLSCEQNLNHDAMYWYRQDPGQGLRLIYYSQIVNDFQKGDIAEGYSVSREKKESFPLTVTSAQKNPTAFYLCASSTRTSGSRPYEQYFGPGTRLTVT.

This clone was counted only a few times. The chain is built from TRBV2 and TRBJ2-2; D remains ambiguous. The CDR3 is made up of 14 amino acids. Trimming shortened V by 4 bases and J by 4 bases, and 10 bases separated the two germline ends. CDR1 and CDR2 (germline): SNHLY, FYNNEI. CDR3: CASSGASFTGELFF. The CDR3 nucleotides are TGTGCCAGCAGTGGGGCCAGCTTCACCGGGGAGCTGTTTTTT.

As DNA, the CDR3 is TGCAGCGTTGACGCAAGGGACGGGGGTAACAGAAAACTGTTTTTT. This encodes CSVDARDGGNRKLFF. The V gene is TRBV29-1, the J gene TRBJ1-4; a weak D match, TRBD1 (5 bases). V was trimmed by 3 bases and J by 10 bases, leaving 21 bases between them. Germline assignment: CDR1 SQVTM and CDR2 ANQGSEA. The CDR3 runs to 15 residues.

Comments on this clone: One end of the junction is discordant with germline, which a read error may explain. The chain recombines TRBV5-4 with TRBJ2-1; no clear D gene. Germline V gene data show CDR1 as SGHNT and CDR2 as YYREEE (reference sequence). This CDR3 has 14 amino acids. The CDR3 sequence: CANSLAQTFNEQFF. The CDR3 region has the DNA TGTGCCAACAGCTTGGCCCAAACTTTCAATGAGCAGTTCTTC.

The rearrangement joins TRBV27 to TRBJ1-4, with a tentative D call TRBD1 (5 bases). This CDR3 region has 17 residues. In germline, CDR1 is MNHEY, CDR2 SMNVEV (reference sequence). Trimming took off 5 bases at V and 3 bases at J, with 19 bases between the two ends. For the CDR3, the DNA is TGTGCCAGCAGTCCAAGTAGGGGTACACCGTCTAATGAAAAACTGTTTTTT. Translating it yields CASSPSRGTPSNEKLFF.

The V gene is TRBV25-1, the J gene TRBJ2-7, with D perhaps matching TRBD2 (6 bases). The CDR3 runs 15 residues. The V end was cut by 4 bases, the J end by 2 bases, with 15 bases between. Looked up from germline, CDR1 is MGHDK and CDR2 is SYGVNS. The CDR3 DNA reads as TGTGCCAGCAGTGGGCAGGGACTGCTCGCCTACGAGCAGTACTTC. This translates into CASSGQGLLAYEQYF.

In DNA, the CDR3 is TGTGCCAGTAGTAGTCCGGGCGGGTATGGCTACACCTTC. It codes for CASSSPGGYGYTF. V usage is TRBV19 and J usage is TRBJ1-2; D is unclear. The germline V gene has CDR1 LNHDA and CDR2 SQIVND (reference sequence). The CDR3 is 13 residues long. V dropped 4 bases and J dropped 5 bases, with 11 bases sitting between them. The full variable domain, rest sourced from reference TRBV19 and TRBJ1-2, is DGGITQSPKYLFRKEGQNVTLSCEQNLNHDAMYWYRQDPGQGLRLIYYSQIVNDFQKGDIAEGYSVSREKKESFPLTVTSAQKNPTAFYLCASSSPGGYGYTFGSGTRLTVV.

The CDR3 DNA follows: TGCGCCAGCAGCTTCACTAGCGGAAACTCCTACAATGAGCAGTTCTTC. Translated, it gives CASSFTSGNSYNEQFF. V is TRBV5-1 and J is TRBJ2-1; 8 nucleotides line up with TRBD2. The ends lost 2 bases at V and 0 bases at J; junction bases unmatched: 4. CDR1 and CDR2 from the germline V gene are SGHRS and YFSETQ. This CDR3 has 16 residues.

There are a few counts of this clone. The genes are TRBV19 and TRBJ1-2; 8 bases line up with TRBD1. This CDR3 has 17 residues. With 4 bases clipped from V and 3 bases from J, the junction kept 13 bases outside the gene matches. Germline CDR1 is LNHDA and CDR2 is SQIVND (reference sequence). CDR3 region: CASSTAWTGTPDYGYTF. CDR3 nucleotides: TGTGCCAGTAGTACGGCCTGGACAGGGACCCCTGACTATGGCTACACCTTC.

This clone appeared a few times. J is TRBJ2-3 and V is TRBV2; D gene unclear. This CDR3 region has 12 residues. The germline V gene has CDR1 SNHLY and CDR2 FYNNEI. V was pared by 6 bases and J by 2 bases, with 6 bases between. The CDR3 sequence: CASSPFTDTQYF. As DNA, the CDR3 is TGTGCCAGCAGCCCCTTCACAGATACGCAGTATTTT.